Only a few counts were recorded for the clone carrying this TCR beta chain. The entry originates in a study of T-cell reconstitution after alpha-beta-depleted transplantation in children. Preparation of the TCRbeta library used unique molecular identifiers. TCRdb recomputed calls from the PCR reads with MiXCR, one row per CDR3 protein. The sample shows some 640,000 distinct CDR3 sequences, 16% of them seen only once. Germline V gives CDR1 SEHNR, CDR2 FQNEAQ (reference sequence). CDR3 length equals 16 residues. The J segment lost 3 bases and the V segment lost 3 bases, leaving 8 bases of the junction unmatched.

Sequenced material: PBMCs from the stem cell graft donor, taken from the stem cell graft. The gene calls are TRBV7-9 and TRBJ2-7; 10 bases align to TRBD2. The sequence was obtained from a human donor who donated a stem cell graft to a child with acute myeloid leukemia. Here the CDR3 DNA reads TGTGCCAGCAGCTTGACTAGCGGGCAGGGCCTCTACGAGCAGTACTTC. This sequence encodes CASSLTSGQGLYEQYF.